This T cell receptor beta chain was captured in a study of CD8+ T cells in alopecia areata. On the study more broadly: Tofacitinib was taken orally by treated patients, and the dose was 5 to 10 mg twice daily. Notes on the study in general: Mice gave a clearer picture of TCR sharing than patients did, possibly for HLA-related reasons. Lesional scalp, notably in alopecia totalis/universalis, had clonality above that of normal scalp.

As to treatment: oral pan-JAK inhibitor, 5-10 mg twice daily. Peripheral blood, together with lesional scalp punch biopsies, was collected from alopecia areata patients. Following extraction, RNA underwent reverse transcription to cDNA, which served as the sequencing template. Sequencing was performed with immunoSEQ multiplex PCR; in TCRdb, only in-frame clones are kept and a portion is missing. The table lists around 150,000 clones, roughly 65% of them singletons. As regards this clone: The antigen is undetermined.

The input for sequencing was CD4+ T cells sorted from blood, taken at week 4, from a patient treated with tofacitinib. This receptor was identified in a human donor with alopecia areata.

CDR3 amino acids: CASRGNVPPFGDTEAFF. CDR3 coding DNA: TGTGCCAGCCGAGGGAACGTCCCTCCCTTCGGGGACACTGAAGCTTTCTTT. This chain uses TRBV7-9 with TRBJ1-1, with D uncertain. Trimming cost V 8 bases and J 3 bases, with 25 bases left between them. The CDR3 spans 17 residues. CDR1 SEHNR and CDR2 FQNEAQ come from the germline V gene (reference sequence).